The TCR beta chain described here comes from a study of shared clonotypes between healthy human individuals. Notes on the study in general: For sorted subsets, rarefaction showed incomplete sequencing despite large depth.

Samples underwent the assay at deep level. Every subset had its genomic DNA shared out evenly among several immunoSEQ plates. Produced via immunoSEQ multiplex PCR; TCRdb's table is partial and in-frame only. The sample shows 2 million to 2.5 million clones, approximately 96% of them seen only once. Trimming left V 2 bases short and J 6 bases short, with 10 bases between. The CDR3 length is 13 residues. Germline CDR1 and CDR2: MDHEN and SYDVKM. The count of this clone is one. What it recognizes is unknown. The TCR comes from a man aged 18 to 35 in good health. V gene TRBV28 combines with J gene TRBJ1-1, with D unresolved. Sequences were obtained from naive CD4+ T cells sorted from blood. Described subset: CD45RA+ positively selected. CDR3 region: CASSLGGFSEAFF. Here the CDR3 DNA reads TGTGCCAGCAGTTTAGGAGGGTTCTCTGAAGCTTTCTTT.